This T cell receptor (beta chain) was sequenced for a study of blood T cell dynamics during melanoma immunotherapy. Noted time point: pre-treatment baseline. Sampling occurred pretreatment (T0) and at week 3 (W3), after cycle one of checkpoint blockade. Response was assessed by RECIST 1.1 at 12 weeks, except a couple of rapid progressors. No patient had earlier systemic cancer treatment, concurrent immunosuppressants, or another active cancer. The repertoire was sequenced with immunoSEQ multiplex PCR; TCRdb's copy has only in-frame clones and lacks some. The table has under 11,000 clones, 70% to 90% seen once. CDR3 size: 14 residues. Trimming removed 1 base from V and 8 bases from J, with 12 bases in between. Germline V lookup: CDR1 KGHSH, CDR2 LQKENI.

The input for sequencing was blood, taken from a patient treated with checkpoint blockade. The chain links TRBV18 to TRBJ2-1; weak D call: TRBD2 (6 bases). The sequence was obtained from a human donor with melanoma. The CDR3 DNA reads TGTGCCAGCTCACCACTCGAGCGGGCCCATGAGCAGTTCTTC. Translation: CASSPLERAHEQFF.